This T cell receptor (beta chain) was sequenced in a study of blood T cell repertoires in COVID-19. Whole-study context: Collection of acute and convalescent COVID-19 samples took place in the United States, Italy and Spain.

CDR3 length: 13 residues. Germline CDR1 and CDR2: LNHDA and SQIVND (reference sequence). V lost 1 base and J 7 bases, leaving 7 bases between the germline ends. In the authors' methods: Estimation of nucleated cell counts relied on the amplification of reference gene primers. Libraries were prepared by immunoSEQ multiplex PCR; TCRdb keeps only in-frame clonotypes and omits some of them. From that table come the V and J calls and clone size; the DNA was used to work out D and trimming. This table holds about 67,000 clones, 87% found once. Sequences were obtained from peripheral blood. The sequence derives from a man aged 45-65 years with active COVID-19. The chain joins TRBV19 to TRBJ1-4; D unclear. CDR3 protein: CASSIAVAEKLFF. The CDR3 DNA is TGTGCCAGTAGTATAGCAGTGGCTGAAAAACTGTTTTTT. Drawing the rest from reference TRBV19 and TRBJ1-4, the complete variable domain is DGGITQSPKYLFRKEGQNVTLSCEQNLNHDAMYWYRQDPGQGLRLIYYSQIVNDFQKGDIAEGYSVSREKKESFPLTVTSAQKNPTAFYLCASSIAVAEKLFFGSGTQLSVL.